This T cell receptor beta chain stems from a study of cytomegalovirus exposure and HLA in healthy donors (dated by TCRdb to the late 2010s). Regarding the research as a whole: The 650 to 800 repertoires of the first cohort and the 95 to 150 validation repertoires were produced on the same platform, according to a later analysis. To predict cytomegalovirus infection status, the study combined high-throughput TCR immunosequencing, statistical association of individual TCRs with disease status, and machine learning. A separate validation cohort of over a hundred different subjects was used in addition to the roughly 720-subject first cohort. The study aimed to test whether cataloging public T cell receptors could reveal signatures of past pathogen exposure. Study-level results and caveats: Most TCR sequences were observed very rarely across donors, whereas some public TCRs were present in many individuals. The study gave a list of 150 to 200 TCR beta chains associated with cytomegalovirus. It was suggested by the authors that the approach could potentially be generalized to other disease states and immunological phenotypes. In vitro tests confirmed that a few of the cytomegalovirus-associated TCR beta chains recognize cytomegalovirus antigens. The classifier was reported to diagnose cytomegalovirus status with high specificity and sensitivity in both the original and validation cohorts. A later analysis lacked HLA typing for the validation cohort, so it scored co-occurrence in that cohort across all 120 repertoires. Of the cluster scores, roughly 95% were above 0 in a later analysis, which found that TCRs clustered in the first cohort also tended to co-occur in the 95 to 150 validation repertoires.

Regarding this clone: It has no known antigen specificity. No quality values exist for individual bases; no much larger clone is one base distant.

Donors formed part of the validation cohort, which comprised 120 subjects and was distinct from the first cohort of several hundred subjects. The cysteine opens and the phenylalanine closes a CDR3 of 16 amino acids. Only the CDR3 part of the read is kept: 48 bases, read in frame from the first base. CDR1 SGHVS and CDR2 FQNEAQ were looked up in the germline V gene. V is shortened by 7 bases, J by 2 bases, and the region joining them spans 21 bases. Library creation used the immunoSEQ multiplex PCR assay. Per the original workflow: A statistical classification framework was built to diagnose cytomegalovirus status from the catalog of TCR beta chain sequences. TCRdb took over this immuneACCESS table, retaining in-frame rearrangements with V and J assigned. Such tables are incomplete; in checked studies, under half of the missing clones stem from an unresolved V gene, and the remainder is unexplained. V, J and clone size are taken as reported in that table, and D and trimming were inferred from the DNA itself. Across this sample there are around 180,000 clones, with about 83% seen only once. 1.4% to 1.5% of the sample rests with the top ten.

The source of this sequence is a woman between 18 and 30 years old in good health and CMV-seronegative. The V gene is TRBV7-8 and the J gene is TRBJ2-7; the D region possibly corresponds to TRBD2 (6 bases align). Sample: PBMCs. The bases are TGTGCCAGCACTAAGGATGGCGGGGACCTAACCTACGAGCAGTACTTC. The encoded protein is CASTKDGGDLTYEQYF.